The 21 T cell receptor beta chains reported below all come from one sample, sequenced in a study of human T cells and chemical hapten exposure. The library gave individual cDNA molecules unique molecular identifiers. Using its own MiXCR run on the reads, TCRdb lists one record per CDR3 protein. The table lists about 120,000 distinct CDR3 sequences, over 7.5% of them singletons. Someone pulled total RNA out of unfractionated whole blood. The sequencing input was whole blood. All receptors derive from a human donor in good health. Some clones in this sample may be carry-over from other donors' samples.

This clonotype has more than one count but fewer than ten. The chain couples TRBV18 to TRBJ2-1, with TRBD2 matching over 9 bases. The CDR3 spans 17 residues. V dropped 0 bases and J dropped 6; count of bases not matched to a gene: 9. Germline V gene lookup returns CDR1 KGHSH and CDR2 LQKENI. This CDR3 reads CASSPPGLAGGVNEQFF. The CDR3 DNA sequence: TGTGCCAGCTCACCACCGGGACTAGCCGGAGGCGTCAATGAGCAGTTCTTC.

This clonotype came up a few times. The chain carries TRBV18 and TRBJ1-2; D possibly corresponds to TRBD1 (6 bases). The CDR3 has 14 residues. CDR1 is KGHSH, CDR2 LQKENI, per germline. The germline V and J ends were trimmed by 1 base and 1 base, with 7 bases remaining between them. CDR3 coding DNA: TGTGCCAGCTCACCACAGGACAGTAACTATGGCTACACCTTC. Translated, it gives CASSPQDSNYGYTF.

This clonotype was seen a handful of times. The chain couples TRBV29-1 to TRBJ2-2; no firm D call. The CDR3 is 12 amino acids. Germline assignment: CDR1 SQVTM and CDR2 ANQGSEA. V was clipped by 6 bases and J by 3 bases, with 8 bases between them. The CDR3: CSVRRDTGELFF. The CDR3 DNA sequence: TGCAGCGTCCGCCGGGACACCGGGGAGCTGTTTTTT.

V is TRBV10-3 and J is TRBJ2-7; a weak D match, TRBD1 (5 bases). The CDR3 covers 16 residues. Germline V lookup: CDR1 ENHRY, CDR2 SYGVKD. Trimming removed 2 bases from V and 6 bases from J, with 20 bases in between. CDR3 residues: CAISENIGQGRVEQYF. CDR3 nucleotides: TGTGCCATCAGTGAGAATATAGGGCAGGGCAGGGTCGAGCAGTACTTC.

The CDR3 loop is CASSTGGNTDTQYF. Here the CDR3 DNA reads TGTGCCAGTAGTACAGGGGGGAACACAGATACGCAGTATTTT. The chain recombines TRBV19 with TRBJ2-3, with D tentatively TRBD1 (7 bases). The CDR3 is 14 residues long. Germline values: CDR1 LNHDA, CDR2 SQIVND (reference sequence). Trimming removed 4 bases at V and 2 bases at J, with 10 bases between.

The chain employs TRBV10-3 and TRBJ2-7; no clear D gene. CDR1 is ENHRY and CDR2 is SYGVKD in the germline V gene. Trimming left V 0 bases short and J 3 bases short, with 6 bases between. CDR3 length: 13 residues. The CDR3 nucleotides are TGTGCCATCAGTGAGTCGAGCAGCTACGAGCAGTACTTC. Translated: CAISESSSYEQYF.

The V call is TRBV27, the J call TRBJ2-4; unclear D gene. CDR3 length: 15 residues. V lost 7 bases to trimming and J lost 2 bases, with 15 bases between them. Germline V lookup: CDR1 MNHEY, CDR2 SMNVEV (reference sequence). CDR3 loop: CASTSFDGTKNIQYF. The CDR3, as DNA: TGTGCCAGCACGTCCTTTGACGGTACCAAAAACATTCAGTACTTC.

In its sample, this clonotype was seen many times. J is TRBJ2-7 and V is TRBV7-9; D might be TRBD2 (6 bases). The ends were cut back, 3 bases at V and 4 bases at J, with 10 bases in the middle. This CDR3 spans 13 amino acids. The V gene's germline CDR1 is SEHNR and CDR2 FQNEAQ (reference sequence). Here the CDR3 DNA reads TGTGCCAGCAGCTTGGACGGGAGTTACGAGCAGTACTTC. Translation: CASSLDGSYEQYF.

The chain uses TRBV10-3 and TRBJ2-7; 8 positions agree with TRBD2. The CDR3 extends over 17 amino acids. Germline values: CDR1 ENHRY, CDR2 SYGVKD. J lost 4 bases, V lost 6 bases, and 17 bases had no gene match. The CDR3 protein is CAISPTRGGGRGYEQYF. The CDR3 DNA is TGTGCCATCAGCCCTACGCGGGGCGGGGGGCGAGGGTACGAGCAGTACTTC.

This clonotype was recorded at least ten times. The CDR3 loop reads CASSFGQGAEAFF. The CDR3 nucleotides are TGTGCCAGCAGTTTTGGGCAGGGCGCTGAAGCTTTCTTT. The V call is TRBV12-3 or TRBV12-4, the J call TRBJ1-1; perhaps TRBD1 as D (5 bases). The CDR3 sequence is 13 residues long. V lost 3 bases, J lost 6 bases, and 11 bases lay in between.

Of note for this clonotype: Compared with germline, one end of the junction differs, possibly owing to a read error. The chain has TRBV6-1 and TRBJ2-2, with D maybe TRBD1 (5 bases). Germline assignment: CDR1 MNHNS and CDR2 SASEGT. The CDR3 covers 14 residues. CDR3 DNA: TGTGCCAGCAGAGAAGACAGCCACCCCGGGGAGCTGTTTTTT. Amino acid sequence: CASREDSHPGELFF.

This clonotype was seen a few times. The chain uses TRBV28 and TRBJ2-7, with 12 bases matching TRBD1. Unmatched junction bases numbered 13, after V lost 8 bases and J lost 5 bases. This CDR3 contains 16 residues. CDR1 and CDR2 from the germline V gene are MDHEN and SYDVKM. The CDR3 DNA reads as TGTGCCAGCGGAACACCGGGACAGGGGGCGCAACACGAGCAGTACTTC. This sequence encodes CASGTPGQGAQHEQYF.

This clonotype came up a few times. The chain recombines TRBV12-3 or TRBV12-4 with TRBJ2-5, with 9 positions matching TRBD2. V dropped 7 bases and J dropped 3; count of bases not matched to a gene: 9. The CDR3 covers 15 residues. Here the CDR3 reads CASTSGGGGEETQYF. As DNA, the CDR3 is TGTGCCAGCACCTCCGGGGGCGGGGGGGAAGAGACCCAGTACTTC.

This clonotype occurred many times. This rearrangement joins TRBV10-3 to TRBJ2-3; 8 bases are shared with TRBD2. This CDR3 is built from 14 residues. V shed 2 bases and J 4 bases; nucleotides not matched to a gene: 2. CDR1 is ENHRY, CDR2 SYGVKD, per germline. The CDR3 here is CAISEERESDTQYF. The CDR3 nucleotides read TGTGCCATCAGTGAGGAGCGGGAGTCAGATACGCAGTATTTT.

This clonotype occurred a few times. V is TRBV11-2 and J is TRBJ2-5; D ambiguous. The germline CDR1 and CDR2 sequences are SGHAT and FQNNGV. The CDR3 runs to 13 residues. The V end was cut by 1 base, the J end by 2 bases, with 5 bases between. CDR3 nucleotide sequence: TGTGCCAGCAGCTTAGGGCGTCAAGAGACCCAGTACTTC. It encodes CASSLGRQETQYF. The whole variable domain, filled in from reference TRBV11-2 and TRBJ2-5, reads EAGVAQSPRYKIIEKRQSVAFWCNPISGHATLYWYQQILGQGPKLLIQFQNNGVVDDSQLPKDRFSAERLKGVDSTLKIQPAKLEDSAVYLCASSLGRQETQYFGPGTRLLVL.

The V and J genes are TRBV29-1 and TRBJ2-7; 8 positions agree with TRBD1. The ends lost 4 bases at V and 4 bases at J; junction bases unmatched: 3. The CDR3 is 12 residues long. Germline V gene lookup returns CDR1 SQVTM and CDR2 ANQGSEA. CDR3: CSVGDRGYEQYF. The CDR3 DNA reads TGCAGCGTTGGAGACAGGGGTTACGAGCAGTACTTC.

There are a few counts of this clonotype. The chain couples TRBV12-3 or TRBV12-4 to TRBJ1-5; 10 bases align to TRBD1. V lost 2 bases and J lost 5; bases outside the gene matches: 9. The CDR3 length is 17 residues. CDR3 sequence (DNA): TGTGCCAGCAGTTTAACTCCGGGACAGGGGAGCGATCAGCCCCAGCATTTT. This gives the protein CASSLTPGQGSDQPQHF.

The rearrangement uses TRBV19 and TRBJ2-2; 8 bases are a match to TRBD2. With V trimmed by 3 bases and J by 4 bases, 10 bases remained unmatched. The germline gives CDR1 LNHDA, CDR2 SQIVND (reference sequence). CDR3 size: 17 residues. CDR3 nucleotide sequence: TGTGCCAGTAGTATTCTCGGAAGCGGGAGTGGCACCGGGGAGCTGTTTTTT. Protein sequence: CASSILGSGSGTGELFF.

At least ten counts were recorded for this clonotype. The CDR3 is CASSLGLDQPQHF. CDR3 coding DNA: TGTGCCAGCAGCTTAGGCCTTGATCAGCCCCAGCATTTT. The chain recombines TRBV7-2 with TRBJ1-5; D remains unclear. CDR1 is SGHTA and CDR2 is FQGNSA in the germline V gene. The CDR3 length is 13 residues. Trimming pared 1 base from V and 5 bases from J, leaving 6 bases between. The variable domain in full, completed from reference TRBV7-2 and TRBJ1-5, reads GAGVSQSPSNKVTEKGKDVELRCDPISGHTALYWYRQSLGQGLEFLIYFQGNSAPDKSGLPSDRFSAERTGGSVSTLTIQRTQQEDSAVYLCASSLGLDQPQHFGDGTRLSIL.

At least ten counts were recorded for this clonotype. This rearrangement joins TRBV12-3 or TRBV12-4 to TRBJ2-7, with D possibly being TRBD1 (5 bases). The length of the CDR3 is 13 residues. Trimming took off 5 bases at V and 1 base at J, with 9 bases between the two ends. The CDR3 coding sequence is TGTGCCAGCAGTCCCGACAGATCCTACGAGCAGTACTTC. Its translation: CASSPDRSYEQYF.

The chain carries TRBV5-1 and TRBJ2-7, with TRBD2 identical over 12 bases. The CDR3 runs 17 residues. After removal of 3 bases from V and 1 base from J, the junction contained 8 bases not matched to a gene. Germline CDR1 reads SGHRS; CDR2 reads YFSETQ. CDR3 sequence: CASSSGTSGSASYEQYF. The CDR3 DNA is TGCGCCAGCAGCTCCGGGACTAGCGGGTCAGCTTCCTACGAGCAGTACTTC.